These 3 T cell receptor beta chains were sequenced from one sample in a study of blood T cell repertoires in COVID-19. Profiled with immunoSEQ multiplex PCR; TCRdb holds only in-frame clones, not every one. Seen here are about 130,000 clones, 88% observed once, and the top ten hold more than 2%. Sequenced material: peripheral blood. The receptors come from a man between 65 and 80 years old with active COVID-19.

The chain joins TRBV28 to TRBJ2-1, with D perhaps TRBD2 (5 bases). Trimming cost V 3 bases and J 2 bases, with 11 bases left between them. The CDR3 covers 15 residues. Germline CDR1 MDHEN, CDR2 SYDVKM. The CDR3 coding sequence is TGTGCCAGCAGTTTGGCGGGCAATACCTACAATGAGCAGTTCTTC. As protein: CASSLAGNTYNEQFF.

The rearrangement links TRBV14 to TRBJ2-7; possibly TRBD1 for D (6 bases). The CDR3 spans 13 residues. The germline V gene encodes CDR1 SGHDN and CDR2 FVKESK. V lost 4 bases, J lost 3 bases, and 10 bases lay in between. CDR3 protein: CASSRQVLYEQYF. DNA for the CDR3: TGTGCCAGCAGCCGACAGGTGCTCTACGAGCAGTACTTC.

The rearrangement links TRBV6-1 to TRBJ2-3, with D maybe TRBD1 (6 bases). In germline, CDR1 is MNHNS, CDR2 SASEGT. CDR3 length: 15 residues. The germline V and J ends were trimmed by 1 base and 3 bases, with 11 bases remaining between them. In DNA, the CDR3 is TGTGCCAGCAGTGAAGACCAGGGGCGGACAGATACGCAGTATTTT. As protein: CASSEDQGRTDTQYF.